This T cell receptor (beta chain) originates from a study of blood T cell repertoires in COVID-19. On the study more broadly: COVID-19 samples from acute and convalescent phases originated in the United States, Italy and Spain. T cells, B-cell-depleted T cells, or PBMCs provided the cDNA or gDNA that served as material.

As originally analysed: Amplification of reference gene primers provided the estimated nucleated cell counts. Assay: immunoSEQ multiplex PCR; the TCRdb copy retains only in-frame clones and omits some. The DNA gave D and trimming, while V, J and clone size come from that table. The sample has some 130,000 clones; about four fifths are singletons. V was cut by 0 bases and J by 7 bases, with 15 bases left in between. This CDR3 is 15 amino acids long. CDR1 SGHRS and CDR2 YFSETQ come from the germline V gene. This TCR derives from a man older than 75 with acute or convalescent COVID-19. The sequenced sample consisted of peripheral blood. The V and J genes are TRBV5-1 and TRBJ2-3; D is undetermined. CDR3 region: CASSLAGLSAHTQYF. The CDR3 nucleotides read TGCGCCAGCAGCTTGGCCGGGTTAAGCGCCCATACGCAGTATTTT.